Each of the 29 T cell receptor beta chains below was sequenced from the same sample in a study of shared clonotypes between healthy human individuals. Libraries were prepared by immunoSEQ multiplex PCR; TCRdb keeps only in-frame clonotypes and omits some of them. The repertoire holds over a million clones, around 78% seen once, with 0.61% in the top ten. The sample comprised memory CD4+ T cells from PBMCs. Subset given: CD45RA-negative fraction. These receptors were obtained from a man younger than 35 in good health. Some clones in this sample may be carry-over from other donors' samples.

V usage is TRBV28 and J usage is TRBJ2-7; possible D gene TRBD1, 9 bases. The CDR3 runs to 16 residues. The V gene lost 6 bases and the J gene lost 5 bases, with 23 bases spanning the gap. From germline, CDR1 is MDHEN and CDR2 SYDVKM. This chain's CDR3 is CASRTGGAGLAHEQYF. The DNA for the CDR3 is TGTGCCAGCAGGACAGGGGGTGCCGGACTAGCCCACGAGCAGTACTTC.

The rearrangement joins TRBV7-8 to TRBJ1-1; D call uncertain. Germline V gene data show CDR1 as SGHVS and CDR2 as FQNEAQ. The CDR3 is made up of 15 amino acids. V gave up 2 bases and J gave up 10 bases, with 20 bases separating them. The CDR3 nucleotides are TGTGCCAGCAGCTTATTATCCGGGGTTTTTGCAGTAGCTTTCTTT. This codes for CASSLLSGVFAVAFF.

This clone was counted a few times. CDR3 bases: TGTGCCAGCAGCTTAGAGTACCCAGATACGCAGTATTTT. This codes for CASSLEYPDTQYF. The chain couples TRBV7-9 to TRBJ2-3, with D unclear. This CDR3 is built from 13 residues. V dropped 1 base and J dropped 4 bases, with 6 bases sitting between them. CDR1 and CDR2 from the germline V gene are SEHNR and FQNEAQ (reference sequence).

The chain recombines TRBV28 with TRBJ2-3, with a tentative D call TRBD1 (6 bases). V lost 7 bases and J 0 bases, leaving 17 bases between the germline ends. The germline V gene has CDR1 MDHEN and CDR2 SYDVKM. This CDR3 has 16 amino acids. The CDR3 DNA reads as TGTGCCAGCATTGAAGGGGGTGACAGTAGCACAGATACGCAGTATTTT. Its translation: CASIEGGDSSTDTQYF.

The chain couples TRBV7-8 to TRBJ2-7; D might be TRBD2 (6 bases). The CDR3 contains 14 residues. Trimming stripped 7 bases from V and 3 bases from J, with 16 bases between. Germline loops: CDR1 SGHVS, CDR2 FQNEAQ. The CDR3: CASKTGLSSYEQYF. CDR3 in DNA: TGTGCCAGCAAAACCGGACTAAGTAGCTACGAGCAGTACTTC.

The V gene is TRBV18, the J gene TRBJ1-2; 8 positions agree with TRBD1. The trim removed 6 bases at V and 7 bases at J, leaving 10 bases unmatched. CDR3 length: 14 amino acids. Germline loops: CDR1 KGHSH, CDR2 LQKENI. The CDR3: CASSPSAGGSGYTF. The DNA for the CDR3 is TGTGCCAGCTCGCCGTCGGCAGGGGGCTCTGGCTACACCTTC.

This clone was detected once. Within the sample, other DNA sequences also encode this same CDR3. The chain recombines TRBV7-2 with TRBJ2-3; D perhaps matches TRBD2 (6 bases). CDR1 is SGHTA, CDR2 FQGNSA, per germline. The CDR3 spans 14 residues. Trimming took 0 bases from V and 3 from J, leaving 7 bases between them. The CDR3 DNA reads TGTGCCAGCAGCTTAGCACTAGCAACAGATACGCAGTATTTT. As protein: CASSLALATDTQYF.

V is TRBV7-8 and J is TRBJ2-7; TRBD2 agrees at 7 bases. The CDR3 sequence is 14 residues long. With 6 bases clipped from V and 0 bases from J, the junction kept 5 bases outside the gene matches. Germline V gene data show CDR1 as SGHVS and CDR2 as FQNEAQ. In DNA, the CDR3 is TGTGCCAGCAGTCGTCAGCGGGGCTCCTACGAGCAGTACTTC. Translated: CASSRQRGSYEQYF. Variable domain in full (rest from reference TRBV7-8 and TRBJ2-7): GAGVSQSPRYKVAKRGQDVALRCDPISGHVSLFWYQQALGQGPEFLTYFQNEAQLDKSGLPSDRFFAERPEGSVSTLKIQRTQQEDSAVYLCASSRQRGSYEQYFGPGTRLTVT.

Only a few counts were recorded for this clone. CDR3 in amino acids: CASSLTRGDNEQFF. The CDR3 DNA sequence: TGTGCCAGCAGCTTAACCAGGGGCGACAATGAGCAGTTCTTC. This chain joins TRBV7-3 and TRBJ2-1, with D tentatively TRBD1 (6 bases). This CDR3 spans 14 amino acids. V gave up 0 bases and J gave up 5 bases, with 8 bases separating them. The germline V gene has CDR1 SGHTA and CDR2 FQGTGA.

The genes are TRBV28 and TRBJ2-1; 9 nucleotides match TRBD2. With 4 bases clipped from V and 7 bases from J, the junction kept 5 bases outside the gene matches. The CDR3 runs 14 residues. Germline CDR1 and CDR2: MDHEN and SYDVKM. The DNA for the CDR3 is TGTGCCAGCAGTTGGCTAGCGGGGCTAAATGAGCAGTTCTTC. Translating gives CASSWLAGLNEQFF.

The J gene is TRBJ1-2, the V gene TRBV11-2, with a weak D call TRBD1 (5 bases). The CDR3 totals 15 residues. Germline CDR1 SGHAT, CDR2 FQNNGV. Trimming took off 3 bases at V and 8 bases at J, with 19 bases between the two ends. The CDR3, as DNA: TGTGCCAGCAGCTTTCCGGGGGTCAGGTCCACCGGCTACACCTTC. Its translation: CASSFPGVRSTGYTF.

The rearrangement joins TRBV6-6 to TRBJ1-4; 7 bases match TRBD1. CDR1 MNHNY and CDR2 SVGAGI come from the germline V gene (reference sequence). The CDR3 has 14 residues. V was pared by 2 bases and J by 11 bases, with 8 bases of the junction left unmatched. CDR3 region: CASSYGGTAAKLFF. The CDR3 DNA reads as TGTGCCAGCAGTTACGGGGGGACAGCTGCCAAACTGTTTTTT.

This chain connects TRBV4-1 to TRBJ2-2, with D hard to call. V shed 2 bases and J shed 4 bases, with 8 bases lying between them. CDR3 length equals 14 residues. The germline V gene has CDR1 MGHRA and CDR2 YSYEKL. The CDR3: CASSQSRTTGELFF. CDR3 DNA: TGCGCCAGCAGCCAATCCCGAACCACCGGGGAGCTGTTTTTT.

This rearrangement joins TRBV4-2 to TRBJ1-2; D gene unclear. The V gene lost 0 bases and the J gene lost 2 bases, with 10 bases spanning the gap. The germline CDR1 and CDR2 sequences are LGHNA and YNFKEQ. This CDR3 has 15 amino acids. The CDR3 protein is CASSQETAANYGYTF. In nucleotides, the CDR3 is TGTGCCAGCAGCCAAGAAACGGCAGCAAACTATGGCTACACCTTC.

CDR3 coding DNA: TGCGCCAGCAGCCTCCTTACCATAGCGGGAGGTTTGGGCAATGAGCAGTTCTTC. The encoded protein is CASSLLTIAGGLGNEQFF. V and J are TRBV5-1 and TRBJ2-1; 10 bases line up with TRBD2. Germline values: CDR1 SGHRS, CDR2 YFSETQ. The V segment lost 4 bases and the J segment 6 bases; nucleotides outside the gene matches: 16. The length of the CDR3 is 18 residues.

The rearrangement uses TRBV29-1 and TRBJ1-2, with D uncertain. CDR1 and CDR2 (germline): SQVTM, ANQGSEA. CDR3 length: 13 residues. V lost 4 bases and J 0 bases, leaving 9 bases between the germline ends. CDR3 protein: CSVGTDANYGYTF. CDR3 sequence (DNA): TGCAGCGTTGGGACGGACGCTAACTATGGCTACACCTTC.

The gene calls are TRBV7-3 and TRBJ2-1; 8 nucleotides align to TRBD2. This CDR3 spans 18 amino acids. The germline V gene has CDR1 SGHTA and CDR2 FQGTGA. V dropped 4 bases and J dropped 5; count of bases not matched to a gene: 16. The CDR3 DNA is TGTGCCAGCAGCTCCAAATTTGGGGGGACTAGACGAGACAATGAGCAGTTCTTC. This translates into CASSSKFGGTRRDNEQFF.

Remarks on this clone: The sample holds other DNA sequences that translate to the same CDR3. The chain has TRBV18 and TRBJ2-1; D remains unclear. CDR1 KGHSH and CDR2 LQKENI come from the germline V gene. The CDR3 loop spans 13 amino acids. Trimming cost V 3 bases and J 1 base, with 4 bases left between them. The CDR3 here is CASSPQSYNEQFF. The CDR3 coding sequence is TGTGCCAGCTCACCTCAGTCCTACAATGAGCAGTTCTTC. The full variable domain, in which reference TRBV18 and TRBJ2-1 provide the parts outside the CDR3, is NAGVMQNPRHLVRRRGQEARLRCSPMKGHSHVYWYRQLPEEGLKFMVYLQKENIIDESGMPKERFSAEFPKEGPSILRIQQVVRGDSAAYFCASSPQSYNEQFFGPGTRLTVL.

The rearrangement joins TRBV2 to TRBJ1-1, with TRBD1 identical over 12 bases. The germline CDR1 and CDR2 sequences are SNHLY and FYNNEI. The CDR3 covers 14 residues. The V segment lost 4 bases and the J segment 7 bases; nucleotides outside the gene matches: 4. The CDR3 nucleotides read TGTGCCAGCAGTGCGGGGACAGGGGGCGTTGAAGCTTTCTTT. It yields the protein CASSAGTGGVEAFF.

The chain couples TRBV10-3 to TRBJ2-3; TRBD2 matches 8 bases. The CDR3 runs 15 residues. V was clipped by 6 bases and J by 0 bases; unmatched bases: 5. CDR1 ENHRY and CDR2 SYGVKD come from the germline V gene. The CDR3 DNA sequence: TGTGCCATCAGGAGACTAGCGACTAGCACAGATACGCAGTATTTT. Translated, it gives CAIRRLATSTDTQYF.

V is TRBV7-2 and J is TRBJ2-7; 8 bases map to TRBD2. There are 15 residues in the CDR3. Germline V lookup: CDR1 SGHTA, CDR2 FQGNSA. The ends lost 0 bases at V and 2 bases at J; junction bases unmatched: 3. The CDR3 nucleotides are TGTGCCAGCAGCTTAGCTGGGACTAGTGCCTACGAGCAGTACTTC. Protein: CASSLAGTSAYEQYF.

This CDR3 is CASSPGPGNEKLFF. Written as DNA, the CDR3 is TGTGCCAGCTCACCCGGACCCGGGAATGAAAAACTGTTTTTT. This rearrangement joins TRBV18 to TRBJ1-4; D ambiguous. Trimming took off 3 bases at V and 5 bases at J, with 10 bases between the two ends. Germline-derived CDR1 and CDR2 are KGHSH and LQKENI. This CDR3 contains 14 residues.

The rearrangement joins TRBV6-5 to TRBJ2-1; D is perhaps TRBD1 or TRBD2 (5 bases each). There are 15 residues in the CDR3. The germline V gene has CDR1 MNHEY and CDR2 SVGAGI. V dropped 0 bases and J dropped 6 bases, with 12 bases sitting between them. This CDR3 is CASSYSQAGTNEQFF. CDR3 sequence (DNA): TGTGCCAGCAGTTACTCCCAGGCAGGGACCAATGAGCAGTTCTTC.

In the case of this clone: A much larger clone sits a single nucleotide away, making a read error possible. The chain carries TRBV30 and TRBJ1-6; 8 bases map to TRBD1. Germline values: CDR1 GTSNPN, CDR2 SVGIG (reference sequence). The CDR3 covers 18 residues. The chain's CDR3 is CAWSGSRTGLSGNSLLHF. The CDR3 DNA follows: TGTGCCTGGAGTGGCAGTCGGACAGGGCTGTCTGGAAATTCACTCCTCCACTTT.

The CDR3 coding sequence is TGTGCCAGCAGTTTAGGGGGAGGGGTTGGGACCCAGTACTTC. Its translation: CASSLGGGVGTQYF. This chain uses TRBV27 with TRBJ2-5, with TRBD2 matching over 7 bases. The CDR3 has 14 residues. The V segment lost 2 bases and the J segment 7 bases; nucleotides outside the gene matches: 7. Germline assignment: CDR1 MNHEY and CDR2 SMNVEV (reference sequence).

V usage is TRBV5-1 and J usage is TRBJ2-7, with D perhaps given as TRBD1 or TRBD2 (5 bases each). Per the germline V gene, CDR1 is SGHRS and CDR2 is YFSETQ. V was shortened by 0 bases and J by 1 base, with 11 bases between the two germline ends. This CDR3 has 15 amino acids. The CDR3 reads CASSLGDGWSYEQYF. CDR3 DNA: TGCGCCAGCAGCTTGGGGGACGGCTGGTCCTACGAGCAGTACTTC. The full variable domain, in which reference TRBV5-1 and TRBJ2-7 provide the parts outside the CDR3, is KAGVTQTPRYLIKTRGQQVTLSCSPISGHRSVSWYQQTPGQGLQFLFEYFSETQRNKGNFPGRFSGRQFSNSRSEMNVSTLELGDSALYLCASSLGDGWSYEQYFGPGTRLTVT.

Only a few counts were recorded for this clone. This chain uses TRBV28 with TRBJ1-1; weak D call: TRBD1 (5 bases). Germline lookup yields CDR1 MDHEN and CDR2 SYDVKM. V gave up 5 bases and J gave up 6 bases, with 19 bases separating them. The length of the CDR3 is 15 residues. CDR3 loop: CASSKGVSIMAEAFF. The CDR3 nucleotides are TGTGCCAGCAGTAAAGGGGTCTCTATAATGGCTGAAGCTTTCTTT. The entire variable domain, with the rest obtained from reference TRBV28 and TRBJ1-1, is as follows: DVKVTQSSRYLVKRTGEKVFLECVQDMDHENMFWYRQDPGLGLRLIYFSYDVKMKEKGDIPEGYSVSREKKERFSLILESASTNQTSMYLCASSKGVSIMAEAFFGQGTRLTVV.

The J gene is TRBJ2-7, the V gene TRBV4-1, with TRBD1 matching over 7 bases. The length of the CDR3 is 17 residues. Germline-derived CDR1 and CDR2 are MGHRA and YSYEKL. The V gene end was trimmed by 0 bases and the J gene end by 6 bases; junction bases not matched to a gene: 14. DNA for the CDR3: TGCGCCAGCAGCCAAGATCCCCTGACAGGGAGATCGTCCGAGCAGTACTTC. Encoded protein: CASSQDPLTGRSSEQYF.

V usage is TRBV6-6 and J usage is TRBJ1-2, with TRBD1 identical over 8 bases. V trimming: 7 bases; J trimming: 0 bases; junction bases outside the gene matches: 1. In germline, CDR1 is MNHNY, CDR2 SVGAGI (reference sequence). There are 13 residues in the CDR3. DNA for the CDR3: TGTGCCAGCAAACAGGGGGCTAACTATGGCTACACCTTC. Its translation: CASKQGANYGYTF.